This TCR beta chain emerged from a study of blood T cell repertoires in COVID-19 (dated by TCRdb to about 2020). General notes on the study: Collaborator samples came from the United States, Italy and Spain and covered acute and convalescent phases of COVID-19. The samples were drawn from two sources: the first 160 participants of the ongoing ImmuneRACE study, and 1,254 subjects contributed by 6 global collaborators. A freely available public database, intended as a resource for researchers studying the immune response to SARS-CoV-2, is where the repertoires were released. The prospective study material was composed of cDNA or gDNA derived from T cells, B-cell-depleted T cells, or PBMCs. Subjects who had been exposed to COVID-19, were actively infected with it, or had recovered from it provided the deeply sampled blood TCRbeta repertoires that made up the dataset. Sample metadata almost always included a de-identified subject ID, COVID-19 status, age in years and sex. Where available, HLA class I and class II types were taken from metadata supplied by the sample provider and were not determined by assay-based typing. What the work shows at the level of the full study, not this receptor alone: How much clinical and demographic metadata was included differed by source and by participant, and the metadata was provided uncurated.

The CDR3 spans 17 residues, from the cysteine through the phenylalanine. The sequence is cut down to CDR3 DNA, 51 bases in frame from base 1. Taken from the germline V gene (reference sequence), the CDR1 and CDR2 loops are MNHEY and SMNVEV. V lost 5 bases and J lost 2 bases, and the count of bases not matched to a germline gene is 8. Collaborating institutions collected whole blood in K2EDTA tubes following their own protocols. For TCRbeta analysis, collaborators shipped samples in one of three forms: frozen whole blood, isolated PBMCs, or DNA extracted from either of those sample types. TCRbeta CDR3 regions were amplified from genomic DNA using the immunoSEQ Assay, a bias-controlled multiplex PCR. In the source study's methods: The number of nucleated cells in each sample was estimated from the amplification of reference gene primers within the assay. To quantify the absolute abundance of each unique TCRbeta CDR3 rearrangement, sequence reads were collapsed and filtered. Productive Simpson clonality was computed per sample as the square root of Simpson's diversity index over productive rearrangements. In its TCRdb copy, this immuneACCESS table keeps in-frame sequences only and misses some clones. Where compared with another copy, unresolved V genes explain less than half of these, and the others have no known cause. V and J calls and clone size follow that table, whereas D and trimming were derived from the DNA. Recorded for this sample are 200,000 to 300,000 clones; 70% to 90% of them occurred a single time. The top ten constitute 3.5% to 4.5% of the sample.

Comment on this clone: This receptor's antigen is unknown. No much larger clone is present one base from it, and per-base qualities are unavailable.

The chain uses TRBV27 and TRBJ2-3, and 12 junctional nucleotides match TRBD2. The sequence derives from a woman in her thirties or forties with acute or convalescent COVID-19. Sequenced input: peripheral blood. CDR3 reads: CASSRLLAGGFTDTQYF. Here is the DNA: TGTGCCAGCAGTCGCCTCCTAGCGGGGGGGTTCACAGATACGCAGTATTTT.